This T cell receptor (beta chain) was profiled in a study of OX40 agonist ivuxolimab in advanced cancers. The overall study: While on treatment, patients had intravenous ivuxolimab at 0.01 to 10 mg/kg every 2 weeks. The study, taken as a whole, reports: Both CD4+ and CD8+ T cell populations in blood had undergone clonal expansion by week 6 at 0.1 to 3.0 mg/kg. There were, on average, more expanded clones in CD8+ T cells than in CD4+.

Germline CDR1 SGDLS, CDR2 YYNGEE. The V gene lost 4 bases and the J gene lost 6 bases, with 14 bases spanning the gap. CDR3 size: 14 residues. On this clone itself: Its antigen is unknown.

The data were produced by immunoSEQ multiplex PCR, yet TCRdb's version contains in-frame clones alone and is incomplete. The sample includes under 85,000 clones, roughly 91% seen only once; the top ten take approximately 0.47%. This sample comprised CD4+ or CD8+ T cells sorted from blood, obtained in a trial of the OX40 agonist ivuxolimab. This sequence originates from an adult with an advanced solid tumor such as melanoma, head and neck, liver or kidney cancer. The V and J genes are TRBV9 and TRBJ2-1; D possibly corresponds to TRBD2 (6 bases). The CDR3 protein is CASSPLGEANEQFF. The DNA of the CDR3 is TGTGCCAGCAGCCCCTTGGGGGAGGCCAATGAGCAGTTCTTC. The full variable domain, completed using reference TRBV9 and TRBJ2-1, is DSGVTQTPKHLITATGQRVTLRCSPRSGDLSVYWYQQSLDQGLQFLIQYYNGEERAKGNILERFSAQQFPDLHSELNLSSLELGDSALYFCASSPLGEANEQFFGPGTRLTVL.